The source of this TCR beta chain is a study of T cells in Graves' hyperthyroidism and ophthalmopathy. CDR3 length: 13 residues. The V gene's germline CDR1 is SEHNR and CDR2 FQNEAQ (reference sequence). V was clipped by 5 bases and J by 3 bases, with 11 bases between them. Each diagnosis drew on symptoms, thyroxine, TRAb, thyroid ultrasound and orbital computed tomography findings. Around 10 ml fresh peripheral blood yielded the PBMCs. In regard to this clonotype: What it binds is unknown.

Points from the study as a whole: Within blood appeared most thyroid clonotypes that had expanded above 0.001.

Using RNA transcripts as the source, TCR beta CDR3 regions were amplified. HTBI primers were the set used in a first-round RT-PCR of the TCR CDR3. In TCRdb, the multiplex PCR reads were re-called with MiXCR into one record per CDR3 protein. The repertoire holds hundreds of thousands of distinct CDR3 sequences, with 38% as singletons. Sequencing was carried out using blood. V gene TRBV7-9 combines with J gene TRBJ2-7; possible D gene TRBD1, 6 bases. The receptor was derived from a man between 18 and 35 years old with Graves' hyperthyroidism. Here the CDR3 reads CASSAKDSYEQYF. Written as DNA, the CDR3 is TGTGCCAGCAGCGCTAAGGACAGCTACGAGCAGTACTTC. The whole variable domain, filled in from reference TRBV7-9 and TRBJ2-7, reads DTGVSQNPRHKITKRGQNVTFRCDPISEHNRLYWYRQTLGQGPEFLTYFQNEAQLEKSRLLSDRFSAERPKGSFSTLEIQRTEQGDSAMYLCASSAKDSYEQYFGPGTRLTVT.